The T cell receptor (beta chain) under discussion was sequenced for a study of T cells in localized non-small cell lung cancer. Regarding the study as a whole: Blood T cell density predicted longer survival; adjacent-lung clonality, shorter. In adjacent lung, a median about 52 of the top 100 tumor clones were found.

As to this clone: Its antigen is not known.

The protocol was immunoSEQ multiplex PCR, while the TCRdb copy is restricted to in-frame clones and leaves out a portion. The sample yields thousands of clones, around a quarter seen once. Germline V gene lookup returns CDR1 SQVTM and CDR2 ANQGSEA. The CDR3 has 13 residues. Deletions cut 6 bases from V and 0 bases from J, with 9 bases between. The TCR comes from a man aged 18-55 years with stage I lung adenocarcinoma. The genes are TRBV29-1 and TRBJ1-3, with D hard to call. This specimen consisted of lung tumor tissue, obtained before any cancer treatment. For the CDR3, the DNA is TGCAGCGTCGCTAAGAGCTCTGGAAACACCATATATTTT. Translated: CSVAKSSGNTIYF.